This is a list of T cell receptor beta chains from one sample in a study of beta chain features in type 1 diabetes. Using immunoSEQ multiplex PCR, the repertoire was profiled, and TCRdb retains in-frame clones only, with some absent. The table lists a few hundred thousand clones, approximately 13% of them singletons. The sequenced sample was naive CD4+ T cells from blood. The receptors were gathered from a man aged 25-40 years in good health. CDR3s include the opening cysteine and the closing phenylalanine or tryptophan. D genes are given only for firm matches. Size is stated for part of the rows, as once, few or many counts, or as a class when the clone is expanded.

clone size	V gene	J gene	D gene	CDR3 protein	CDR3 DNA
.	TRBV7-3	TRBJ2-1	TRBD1	CASSQRDRYNEQFF	TGTGCCAGCAGCCAAAGGGACAGGTACAATGAGCAGTTCTTC
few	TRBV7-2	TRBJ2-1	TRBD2	CASSLAASGTYNEQFF	TGTGCCAGCAGCTTGGCGGCTAGCGGGACCTACAATGAGCAGTTCTTC
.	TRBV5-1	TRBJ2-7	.	CASSLGPFSYEQYF	TGCGCCAGCAGCTTGGGTCCCTTCAGCTACGAGCAGTACTTC
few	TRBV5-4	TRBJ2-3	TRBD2	CASSLVKSGASMDTQYF	TGTGCCAGCAGCTTGGTTAAGAGCGGGGCCAGTATGGATACGCAGTATTTT
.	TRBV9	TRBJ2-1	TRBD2	CASSVVSGFDEQFF	TGTGCCAGCAGCGTAGTTAGCGGGTTCGATGAGCAGTTCTTC
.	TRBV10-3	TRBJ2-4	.	CAISEGLSTVNIQYF	TGTGCCATCAGTGAGGGATTATCGACAGTAAACATTCAGTACTTC
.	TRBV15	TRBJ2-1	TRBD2	CATSRVASGRFGEQFF	TGTGCCACCAGCAGAGTGGCAAGCGGGAGGTTTGGTGAGCAGTTCTTC
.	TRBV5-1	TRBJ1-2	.	CASSLNSNGEDGYTF	TGCGCCAGCAGCCTGAATTCGAACGGAGAGGATGGCTACACCTTC
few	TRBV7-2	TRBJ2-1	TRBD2	CASSPGREQFF	TGTGCCAGCAGCCCCGGGAGGGAGCAGTTCTTC
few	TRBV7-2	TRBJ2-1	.	CASSRVAPGNEQFF	TGTGCCAGCAGCAGGGTGGCCCCTGGCAATGAGCAGTTCTTC
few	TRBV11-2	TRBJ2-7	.	CASSLDSPRVYEQYF	TGTGCCAGCAGCCTGGACAGCCCTCGGGTGTACGAGCAGTACTTC
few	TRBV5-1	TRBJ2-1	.	CASSLYDEQFF	TGCGCCAGCAGCTTGTACGATGAGCAGTTCTTC
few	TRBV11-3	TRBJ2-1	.	CASNLEYNEQFF	TGTGCCAGCAATTTAGAATACAATGAGCAGTTCTTC
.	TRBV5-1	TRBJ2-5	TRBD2	CASSLIRLAGAETQYF	TGCGCCAGCAGCTTAATAAGACTAGCGGGGGCAGAGACCCAGTACTTC
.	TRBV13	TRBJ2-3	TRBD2	CASSGTRESSTDTQYF	TGTGCCAGCAGTGGGACGCGGGAGTCTAGCACAGATACGCAGTATTTT
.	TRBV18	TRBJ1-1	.	CASSPLQGNTEAFF	TGTGCCAGCTCACCACTTCAGGGCAACACTGAAGCTTTCTTT
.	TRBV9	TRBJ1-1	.	CASSVRSGWDTEAFF	TGTGCCAGCAGCGTTAGGAGTGGGTGGGACACTGAAGCTTTCTTT
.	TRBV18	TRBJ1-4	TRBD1	CASSSRQGSNEKLFF	TGTGCCAGCTCATCGCGACAGGGGTCTAATGAAAAACTGTTTTTT
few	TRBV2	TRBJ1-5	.	CASSDWGDQPQHF	TGTGCCAGCAGTGATTGGGGAGATCAGCCCCAGCATTTT
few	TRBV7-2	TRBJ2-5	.	CASSFSGMAQYF	TGTGCCAGCAGCTTTTCTGGGATGGCCCAGTACTTC
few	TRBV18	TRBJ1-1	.	CASSPLAGNTEAFF	TGTGCCAGCTCACCACTGGCGGGGAACACTGAAGCTTTCTTT
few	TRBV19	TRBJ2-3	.	CASSLRSDTQYF	TGTGCCAGTAGCTTACGATCAGATACGCAGTATTTT
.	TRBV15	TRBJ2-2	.	CATRRISGVTGELFF	TGTGCCACCAGACGGATTAGCGGTGTCACCGGGGAGCTGTTTTTT
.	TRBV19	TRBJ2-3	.	CASSSLKGGITDTQYF	TGTGCCAGTTCTTCCTTGAAGGGAGGTATCACAGATACGCAGTATTTT
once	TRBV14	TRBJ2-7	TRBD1	CASSRGQGFSEQYF	TGTGCCAGCAGCCGGGGACAGGGGTTTTCCGAGCAGTACTTC
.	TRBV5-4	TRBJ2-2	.	CASRTGTSNTGELFF	TGTGCCAGCAGAACCGGGACATCAAACACCGGGGAGCTGTTTTTT
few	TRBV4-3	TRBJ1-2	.	CASSQASRGFGYTF	TGCGCCAGCAGCCAAGCCTCTCGGGGGTTTGGCTACACCTTC
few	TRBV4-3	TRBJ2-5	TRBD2	CASSQVSGGQETQYF	TGCGCCAGCAGCCAAGTAAGCGGGGGTCAAGAGACCCAGTACTTC
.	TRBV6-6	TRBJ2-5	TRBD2	CASLRAGTSGQETQYF	TGTGCCAGCCTGAGGGCTGGGACTAGCGGGCAAGAGACCCAGTACTTC
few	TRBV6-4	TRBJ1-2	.	CASSDYPDTNYGYTF	TGTGCCAGCAGTGACTATCCGGACACTAACTATGGCTACACCTTC
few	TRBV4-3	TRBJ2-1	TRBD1	CASSQGTGRAYNEQFF	TGCGCCAGCAGCCAGGGGACAGGGCGGGCCTACAATGAGCAGTTCTTC
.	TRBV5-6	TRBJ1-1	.	CASSIGQGEAFF	TGTGCCAGCAGCATAGGACAAGGTGAAGCTTTCTTT
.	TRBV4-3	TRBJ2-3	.	CASSRRGTTDTQYF	TGCGCCAGCAGCCGCCGCGGGACCACAGATACGCAGTATTTT
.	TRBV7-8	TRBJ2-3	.	CASFETRGTDTQYF	TGTGCCAGCTTCGAGACTAGGGGTACAGATACGCAGTATTTT
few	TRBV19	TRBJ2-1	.	CASSINAVDEPEQFF	TGTGCCAGTAGTATAAACGCTGTAGATGAACCTGAGCAGTTCTTC
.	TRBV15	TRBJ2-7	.	CATQAGSSYEQYF	TGTGCCACGCAGGCAGGGTCGTCCTACGAGCAGTACTTC